This T cell receptor (beta chain) was sequenced for a study of cytomegalovirus exposure and HLA in healthy donors. Study-level points and caveats: For TCR beta chains, V- and J-gene trimming was later linked to a missense DCLRE1C variant. Previous analysis showed most TCR beta V segments were productive about 90% or about 30% of the time.

A single count supports this clone. Its specificity is not known. V lost 2 bases, J lost 4 bases, and 4 bases stayed unmatched. Germline-derived CDR1 and CDR2 are LNHDA and SQIVND (reference sequence). This CDR3 comprises 14 residues. This PCR relied on a set of 60 Vbeta primers and 13 Jbeta primers. The protocol was immunoSEQ multiplex PCR, while the TCRdb copy is restricted to in-frame clones and leaves out a portion. This table has about 110,000 clones, 65% to 80% appearing once. The V and J genes are TRBV19 and TRBJ1-2; 7 positions match TRBD1. The origin of this receptor is a man aged 30 to 45 in good health and CMV-seropositive. Material for sequencing was PBMCs. The CDR3: CASSIPQGGYGYTF. The CDR3 region has the DNA TGTGCCAGTAGTATACCCCAGGGGGGCTATGGCTACACCTTC. The whole variable domain, filled in from reference TRBV19 and TRBJ1-2, reads DGGITQSPKYLFRKEGQNVTLSCEQNLNHDAMYWYRQDPGQGLRLIYYSQIVNDFQKGDIAEGYSVSREKKESFPLTVTSAQKNPTAFYLCASSIPQGGYGYTFGSGTRLTVV.